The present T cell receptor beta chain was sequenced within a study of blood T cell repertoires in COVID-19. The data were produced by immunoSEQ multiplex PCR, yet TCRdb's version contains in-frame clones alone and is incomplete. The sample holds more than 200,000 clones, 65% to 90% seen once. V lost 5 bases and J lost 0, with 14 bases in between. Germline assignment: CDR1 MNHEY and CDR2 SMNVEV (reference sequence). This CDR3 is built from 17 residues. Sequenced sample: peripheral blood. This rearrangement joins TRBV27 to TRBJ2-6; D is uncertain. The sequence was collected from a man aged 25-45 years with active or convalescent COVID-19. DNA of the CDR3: TGTGCCAGCAGTCCCAACCCACATATCTCTGGGGCCAACGTCCTGACTTTC. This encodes CASSPNPHISGANVLTF.